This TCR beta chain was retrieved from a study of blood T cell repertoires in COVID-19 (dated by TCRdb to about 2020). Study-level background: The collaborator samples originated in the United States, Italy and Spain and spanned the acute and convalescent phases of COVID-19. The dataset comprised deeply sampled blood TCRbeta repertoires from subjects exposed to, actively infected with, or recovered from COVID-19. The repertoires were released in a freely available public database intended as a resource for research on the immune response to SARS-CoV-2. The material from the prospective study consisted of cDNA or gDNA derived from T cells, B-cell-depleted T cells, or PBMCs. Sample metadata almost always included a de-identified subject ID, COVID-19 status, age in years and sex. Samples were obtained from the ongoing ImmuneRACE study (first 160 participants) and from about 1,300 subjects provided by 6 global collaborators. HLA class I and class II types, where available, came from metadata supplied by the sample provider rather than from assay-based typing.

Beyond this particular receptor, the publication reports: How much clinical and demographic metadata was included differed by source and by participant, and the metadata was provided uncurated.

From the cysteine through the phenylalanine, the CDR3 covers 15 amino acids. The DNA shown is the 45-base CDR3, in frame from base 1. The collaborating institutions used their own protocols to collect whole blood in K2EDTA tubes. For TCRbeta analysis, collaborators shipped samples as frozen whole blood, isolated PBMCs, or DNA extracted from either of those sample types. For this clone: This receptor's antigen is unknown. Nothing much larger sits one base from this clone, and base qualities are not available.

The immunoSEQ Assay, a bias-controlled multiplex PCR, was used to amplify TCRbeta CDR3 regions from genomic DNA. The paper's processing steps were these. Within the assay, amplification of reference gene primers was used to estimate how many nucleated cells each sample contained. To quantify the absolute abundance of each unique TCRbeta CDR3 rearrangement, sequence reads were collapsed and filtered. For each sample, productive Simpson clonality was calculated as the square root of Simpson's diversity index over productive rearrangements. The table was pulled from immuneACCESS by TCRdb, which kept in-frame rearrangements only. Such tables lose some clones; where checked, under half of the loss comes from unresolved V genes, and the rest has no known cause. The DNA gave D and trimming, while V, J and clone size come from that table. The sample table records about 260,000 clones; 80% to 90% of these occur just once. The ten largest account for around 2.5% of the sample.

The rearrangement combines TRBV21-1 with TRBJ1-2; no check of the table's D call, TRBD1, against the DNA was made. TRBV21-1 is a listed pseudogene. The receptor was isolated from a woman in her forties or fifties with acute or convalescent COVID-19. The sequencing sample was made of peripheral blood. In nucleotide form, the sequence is TGTGCCAGCAGCAAACTGGGTAACAGGGGAAATGGCTACACCTTC. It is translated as CASSKLGNRGNGYTF.